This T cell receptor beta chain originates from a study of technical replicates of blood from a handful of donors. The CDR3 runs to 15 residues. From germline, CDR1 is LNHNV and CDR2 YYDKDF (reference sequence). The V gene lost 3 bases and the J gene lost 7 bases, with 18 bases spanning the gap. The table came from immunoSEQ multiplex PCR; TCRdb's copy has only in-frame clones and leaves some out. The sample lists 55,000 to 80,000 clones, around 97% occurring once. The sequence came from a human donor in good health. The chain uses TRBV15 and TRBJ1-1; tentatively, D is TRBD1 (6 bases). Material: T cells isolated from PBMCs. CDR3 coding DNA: TGTGCCACCAGCAGCCCACAGGGTGTGAGGAGTGAAGCTTTCTTT. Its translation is CATSSPQGVRSEAFF. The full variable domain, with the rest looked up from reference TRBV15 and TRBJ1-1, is DAMVIQNPRYQVTQFGKPVTLSCSQTLNHNVMYWYQQKSSQAPKLLFHYYDKDFNNEADTPDNFQSRRPNTSFCFLDIRSPGLGDTAMYLCATSSPQGVRSEAFFGQGTRLTVV.